The present T cell receptor (beta chain) was sequenced within a study of blood T cell repertoires in COVID-19. Study context: COVID-19 samples from acute and convalescent phases originated in the United States, Italy and Spain.

Trimming removed 1 base at V and 3 bases at J, with 12 bases between. CDR1 and CDR2 (germline): LNHNV, YYDKDF (reference sequence). The CDR3 runs 15 residues. Per the original data handling: Estimation of nucleated cell counts relied on the amplification of reference gene primers. Here immunoSEQ multiplex PCR was the method, and the copy in TCRdb shows in-frame clones only, minus some. The DNA gave D and trimming, while V, J and clone size come from that table. The sample lists tens of thousands of clones, about nine tenths occurring once. The source of this sequence is a woman in her seventies with active COVID-19. The chain is built from TRBV15 and TRBJ1-1; TRBD1 is a possible D gene (5 bases). Sample: peripheral blood. DNA for the CDR3: TGTGCCACCAGCAGAGCTACAGGCCGGGACACTGAAGCTTTCTTT. It is translated as CATSRATGRDTEAFF.